The rows below give T cell receptor beta chains drawn from one sample of a study of CD8 T cells in ankylosing spondylitis. TCRdb independently ran MiXCR on the 5' RACE reads; one entry per CDR3 protein. The sample records a few hundred thousand distinct CDR3 sequences, approximately 24% being singletons. Input material: blood, either unsorted or a sorted T cell fraction (not recorded which). These receptors originate from a male donor with ankylosing spondylitis or in good health (not recorded which). CDR3s include the opening cysteine and the closing phenylalanine or tryptophan. D genes are given only for firm matches. Expanded clones get a size class; other rows say once, few or many, or leave the size out.

v_call	j_call	clone_size	d_call	cdr3_aa	cdr3_nt
TRBV5-1	TRBJ2-5	many	TRBD2	CASSLGLAEKETQYF	TGCGCCAGCAGCTTGGGACTAGCGGAAAAAGAGACCCAGTACTTC
TRBV20-1	TRBJ2-1	few	.	CSARDPSFGANYNEQFF	TGCAGTGCTAGAGATCCCAGCTTCGGGGCTAACTACAATGAGCAGTTCTTC
TRBV11-2	TRBJ2-1	.	TRBD1	CASSSTLGTGEWNEQFF	TGTGCCAGCAGCTCCACCCTCGGGACAGGGGAGTGGAATGAGCAGTTCTTC
TRBV20-1	TRBJ2-7	many	.	CSASFRREEQYF	TGCAGTGCTAGTTTCCGAAGAGAGGAGCAGTACTTC
TRBV24-1	TRBJ2-1	many	.	CATSDLQLANNEQFF	TGTGCCACCAGTGATTTGCAGCTAGCGAATAATGAGCAGTTCTTC
TRBV3-1	TRBJ2-3	many	TRBD2	CASSRRLAGRTDTQYF	TGTGCCAGCAGCCGAAGACTAGCGGGGCGCACAGATACGCAGTATTTT
TRBV12-5	TRBJ1-4	.	.	CASGLATLIRDGYEKLFF	TGTGCTAGTGGTTTGGCAACCTTAATCCGGGACGGATATGAAAAACTGTTTTTT
TRBV20-1	TRBJ2-5	many	.	CSAPGRGETQYF	TGCAGTGCCCCCGGGCGCGGGGAGACCCAGTACTTC
TRBV20-1	TRBJ1-2	many	TRBD1	CSATRPTGWGYGYTF	TGCAGTGCTACTCGACCGACAGGGTGGGGGTATGGCTACACCTTC
TRBV12-3/TRBV12-4	TRBJ1-1	many	.	CASSGRFTEAFF	TGTGCCAGCTCGGGGCGTTTCACTGAAGCTTTCTTT
TRBV29-1	TRBJ2-5	many	TRBD2	CSVTLGLAGGTSSETQYF	TGCAGCGTAACCTTAGGACTAGCGGGGGGGACCTCTAGTGAGACCCAGTACTTC
TRBV20-1	TRBJ2-2	few	TRBD2	CSARDPKPSGGPNTGELFF	TGCAGTGCTAGAGATCCTAAGCCTAGCGGGGGGCCGAACACCGGGGAGCTGTTTTTT
TRBV5-5	TRBJ2-5	.	.	CASSLPDRRQETQYF	TGTGCCAGCAGCCTACCCGATAGGAGACAAGAGACCCAGTACTTC
TRBV4-1	TRBJ2-7	many	.	CASSQGVGPNYEQYF	TGCGCCAGCAGCCAAGGAGTGGGACCAAACTACGAGCAGTACTTC